This T cell receptor beta chain was profiled in a study of blood T cells in healthy people across ages (dated by TCRdb to between 2014 and 2017). Broadly, across the study: In model experiments, template switching captured about one uniquely barcoded TCR beta cDNA molecule for every two T cells. To track age-related changes in TCR beta repertoire diversity, the study relied on deep sequencing normalized with unique cDNA molecular identifiers. Four age groups were formed from the donors: young (average roughly 16 years), middle-aged (approximately 42), aged (around 62) and long-lived (about 80). Donors of different ages were randomly distributed across sequencing lanes to avoid experimental bias. Two additional independent replicas of 1 million unique cDNA reads from the same blood draw were analyzed for two donors (one aged 18 to 29 and one aged 80 or older). Overall study outcomes, separate from this receptor: Donor CMV infection status was unknown, potentially confounding age-related changes in expanded clonotypes. Estimates of total diversity from one million sequenced T cells were regarded as lower bounds and underestimates. The percentage of naive T cells measured by flow cytometry correlated strongly with observed TCR beta diversity. As age increased, observed TCR beta diversity per million T cells dropped in a roughly linear way, and a significant reduction was already evident by age 40. Because profiling used bulk unsorted PBMCs, naive and antigen-experienced compartments could not be compared conclusively. Compared with the aged group, more naive CD4+ T cells, fewer expanded clones and increased TCR diversity were shown by the long-lived group, suggesting age selection.

CDR1 SQVTM and CDR2 ANQGSEA were looked up in the germline V gene. The germline V end is reduced by 2 bases and the J end by 0 bases; junction bases left unmatched: 11. The CDR3 sequence holds 17 residues, the cysteine and phenylalanine included. The kept DNA is CDR3 alone, 51 bases in frame from the first base. Receptors were amplified or captured by 5' RACE. A second about 6 to 11 cycle PCR used a sample-barcoded 5' primer and a J-beta primer mix. A unique molecular identifier was introduced onto each TCR beta cDNA molecule by a template-switch 5' adaptor carrying 12 random nucleotides. At least 3 million CDR3-containing paired-end reads were obtained from each sample. The Mint cDNA synthesis kit, primed by a TRBC-specific oligonucleotide, was used to synthesize first-strand cDNA from all RNA. All cDNA was treated with uracil-DNA glycosylase and then went through a first 18-cycle PCR with the universal primers M1SS and BC2_uni_R. In the original analysis: Normalization of each sample was performed by random selection of 1 million high-quality reads, each carrying a distinct molecular identifier. Instead of being binned into consensus sequences, reads that shared molecular identifiers were thrown out. MiTCR, set to a Q25 quality threshold and the strictest error-elimination algorithm, was used for CDR3 identification, clonotype clustering and error correction. Lower-bound total TCR beta diversity was estimated with a nonparametric unseen species model using Euler transformation. In-frame beta chains were kept once TCRdb had trimmed the public reads at Q25 with fastp and called clones with MiXCR. Rows with one shared CDR3 protein collapse into an entry with the most common genes and DNA. The V and J calls come from TCRdb's annotation, not from the publication. The sample table shows some 1,800,000 distinct CDR3 sequences, and about two fifths are seen once. Of the sample, roughly 23% is held by the ten largest clones.

With respect to this clonotype: It lacks a known antigen. No quality values exist for individual bases; no much larger clone is one base distant.

The donors were roughly 40 Caucasian individuals from Russia, aged roughly 6 to 90 years, who were systemically healthy. Each donor gave 9 to 10 milliliters of peripheral blood, collected into EDTA-treated Vacutainer tubes. Ficoll-Paque density-gradient centrifugation was used to isolate PBMCs, with at least 6 million obtained per sample. Trizol reagent was used to extract total RNA from PBMCs, with at least 5.5 micrograms per sample. For every donor, flow cytometry on a PBMC aliquot measured the percentage of naive CD45RAhigh/CD27high T cells. This TCR came from a human donor in good health. Recombination joined TRBV29-1 with TRBJ2-7; 9 central bases correspond to TRBD2. Sequencing was performed on blood. The nucleotide sequence is TGCAGCGTTGAATATGAGGGGACTAGCCGGGGCTCCTACGAGCAGTACTTC. Its protein product is CSVEYEGTSRGSYEQYF.